The subject of this entry is one T cell receptor (beta chain). Which antigen it targets is not known. No base-level quality is on record; no much larger clone is a single base apart. This sample was included in a study of metastatic and nonmetastatic thyroid tumors (dated by TCRdb to 2019 to 2021). Concerning the study at large: Repertoires were compared across peripheral blood and tumor or nodule tissue samples from malignant and benign thyroid patients. Overall study results and their limits: In both blood and tumor samples, malignant tumors were reported to have significantly higher TCR beta diversity than benign nodules.

Library method: PCR. Data came from an Illumina HiSeq 4000. The TCR beta-chain CDR3 region of each patient was profiled by high-throughput sequencing. The original pipeline was this. A classifier to discriminate distant-metastatic papillary thyroid cancer patients was built from CDR3 differences across clinicopathological groups. The Shannon index was used to assess repertoire diversity, and the Morisita-Horn index was used to assess tumor-blood repertoire similarity. TCRdb handled the public reads itself, with Q25 trimming in fastp and clone calling in MiXCR, and kept productive beta chains. It is TCRdb's table, rather than the study itself, that gives the V and J calls and clone size. This sample is represented by tens of thousands of clones; around 25% of them were singletons. The leading ten clones occupy 9% to 10% of the sample. The CDR3 spans 17 residues, from the cysteine through the phenylalanine. Only the CDR3 part of the read is kept: 51 bases, read in frame from the first base. Here V drops 2 bases and J drops 2 bases, and the junction holds 6 bases not matched to any gene. CDR1 MNHEY and CDR2 SVGEGT are derived from the germline V gene.

Before undergoing thyroid surgery, none of the patients had been given any kind of treatment. Using T-cell receptor beta sequencing, the study looked back at clinical samples from patients collected from about 2011 to 2018. The receptor's source is a female donor with papillary thyroid cancer or a benign thyroid nodule (not recorded which). Some clones in this sample may be carry-over from other donors' samples. Sequencing was carried out using blood. The sequence links TRBV6-2 or TRBV6-3 to TRBJ2-7; the junction holds 13 bases that match TRBD2. The sequence in DNA is TGTGCCAGCAGTTACCCGGGACTAGCGGGACCTACCTACGAGCAGTACTTC. This encodes CASSYPGLAGPTYEQYF.